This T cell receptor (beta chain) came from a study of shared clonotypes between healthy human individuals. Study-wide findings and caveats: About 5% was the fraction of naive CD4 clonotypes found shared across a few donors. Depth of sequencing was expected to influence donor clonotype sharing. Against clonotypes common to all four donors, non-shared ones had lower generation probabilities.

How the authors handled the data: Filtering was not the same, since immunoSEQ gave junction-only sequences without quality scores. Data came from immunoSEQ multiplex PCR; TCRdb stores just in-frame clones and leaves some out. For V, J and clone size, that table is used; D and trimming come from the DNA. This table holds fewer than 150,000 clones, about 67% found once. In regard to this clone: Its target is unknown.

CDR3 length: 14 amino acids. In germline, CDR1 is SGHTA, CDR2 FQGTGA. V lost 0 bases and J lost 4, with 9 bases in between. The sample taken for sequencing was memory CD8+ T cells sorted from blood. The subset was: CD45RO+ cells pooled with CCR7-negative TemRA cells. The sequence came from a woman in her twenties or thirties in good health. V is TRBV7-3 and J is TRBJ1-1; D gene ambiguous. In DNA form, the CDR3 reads TGTGCCAGCAGCTTAACGGCAGAGAGCACTGAAGCTTTCTTT. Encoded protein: CASSLTAESTEAFF.